A single T cell receptor (beta chain) is shown here with its context. The data belong to a study of blood T cell repertoires in COVID-19. The wider study: Both acute and convalescent COVID-19 samples were obtained from the United States, Italy and Spain. The cDNA or gDNA used as material had been derived from T cells, B-cell-depleted T cells, or PBMCs.

Per the authors' pipeline: Cell counts per sample came from amplifying reference gene primers. Produced via immunoSEQ multiplex PCR; TCRdb's table is partial and in-frame only. The V and J calls and clone size come from that table; D and trimming were worked out from the DNA. The sample lists around 300,000 clones, approximately 84% occurring once. Per the germline V gene, CDR1 is MNHEY and CDR2 is SMNVEV (reference sequence). CDR3 length: 15 residues. Deletions cut 3 bases from V and 4 bases from J, with 13 bases between. The TCR sequence derives from a woman aged 25 to 39 who had recovered from COVID-19. This rearrangement joins TRBV27 to TRBJ1-5; D is possibly TRBD1 (6 bases). Sequencing used peripheral blood. The CDR3 DNA reads TGTGCCAGCAGTTTGTGGGGGGGCGAAAATCAGCCCCAGCATTTT. This codes for CASSLWGGENQPQHF.